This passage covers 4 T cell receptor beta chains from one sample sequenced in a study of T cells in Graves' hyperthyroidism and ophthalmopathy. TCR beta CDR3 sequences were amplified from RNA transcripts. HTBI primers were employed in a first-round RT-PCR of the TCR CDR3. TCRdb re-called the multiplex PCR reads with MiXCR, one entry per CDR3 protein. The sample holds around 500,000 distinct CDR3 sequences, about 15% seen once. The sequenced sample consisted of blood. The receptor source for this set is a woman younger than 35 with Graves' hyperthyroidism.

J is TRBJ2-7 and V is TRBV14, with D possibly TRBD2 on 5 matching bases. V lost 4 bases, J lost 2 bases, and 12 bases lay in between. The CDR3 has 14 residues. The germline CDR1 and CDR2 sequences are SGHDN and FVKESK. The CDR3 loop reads CASSPRGYAYEQYF. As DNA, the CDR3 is TGTGCCAGCAGCCCTCGGGGATATGCCTACGAGCAGTACTTC.

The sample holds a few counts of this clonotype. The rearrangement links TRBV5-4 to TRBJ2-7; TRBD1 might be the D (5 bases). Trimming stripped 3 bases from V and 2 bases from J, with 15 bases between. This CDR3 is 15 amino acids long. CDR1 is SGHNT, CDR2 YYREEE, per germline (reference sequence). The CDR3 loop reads CASSSNDRPTYEQYF. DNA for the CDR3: TGTGCCAGCAGCTCGAACGACAGACCTACCTACGAGCAGTACTTC.

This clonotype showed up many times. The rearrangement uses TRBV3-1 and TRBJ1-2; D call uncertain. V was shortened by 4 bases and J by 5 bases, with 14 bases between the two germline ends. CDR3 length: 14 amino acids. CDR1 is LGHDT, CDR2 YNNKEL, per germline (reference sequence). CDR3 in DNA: TGTGCCAGCAGCCCGTCCGGGCAGCTTTATGGCTACACCTTC. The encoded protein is CASSPSGQLYGYTF.

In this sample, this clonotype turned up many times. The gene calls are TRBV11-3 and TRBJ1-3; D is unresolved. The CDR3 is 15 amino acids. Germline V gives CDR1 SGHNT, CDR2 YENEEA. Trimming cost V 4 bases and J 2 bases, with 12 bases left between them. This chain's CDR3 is CASSSMSATGNTIYF. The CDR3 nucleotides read TGTGCCAGCAGCTCCATGTCGGCAACTGGAAACACCATATATTTT.